The 17 T cell receptor beta chains in this list originate from one sample, sequenced in a study of CD8+ T cells in alopecia areata. Following RNA extraction, reverse transcription yielded cDNA that acted as the sequencing template. This table comes from immunoSEQ multiplex PCR, and its TCRdb copy is limited to in-frame clones, with some not included. This sample has 65,000 to 95,000 clones, with 51% found just once. Sequenced material: NKG2D-high CD8+ T cells sorted from blood. These TCRs come from a human donor with alopecia areata.

V is TRBV7-2 and J is TRBJ1-1; D is ambiguous. CDR1 and CDR2 from the germline V gene are SGHTA and FQGNSA. The CDR3 has 13 amino acids. Trimming pared 5 bases from V and 0 bases from J, leaving 7 bases between. In DNA, the CDR3 is TGTGCCAGCAGCCCCCCGTTGAACACTGAAGCTTTCTTT. The encoded protein is CASSPPLNTEAFF. Combining the CDR3 with reference TRBV7-2 and TRBJ1-1 gives the whole variable domain GAGVSQSPSNKVTEKGKDVELRCDPISGHTALYWYRQSLGQGLEFLIYFQGNSAPDKSGLPSDRFSAERTGGSVSTLTIQRTQQEDSAVYLCASSPPLNTEAFFGQGTRLTVV.

The rearrangement uses TRBV28 and TRBJ2-4, with TRBD1 identical over 12 bases. The trim removed 5 bases at V and 12 bases at J, leaving 14 bases unmatched. This CDR3 contains 16 residues. Germline assignment: CDR1 MDHEN and CDR2 SYDVKM. Written as DNA, the CDR3 is TGTGCCAGCAGTGCAATACCCCCCGGGACAGGGGGCGGTCAGTACTTC. Its translation is CASSAIPPGTGGGQYF.

The rearrangement links TRBV30 to TRBJ1-2; D gene ambiguous. The CDR3 extends over 11 amino acids. Looked up from germline, CDR1 is GTSNPN and CDR2 is SVGIG (reference sequence). V lost 4 bases, J lost 6 bases, and 9 bases lay in between. In DNA form, the CDR3 reads TGTGCCTGGATAGGTCAGAATGGCTACACCTTC. As protein: CAWIGQNGYTF.

This clone appeared a few times. V is TRBV7-9 and J is TRBJ1-4, with 7 bases that match TRBD1. J gave up 8 bases and V 1 base, and 7 bases lay outside the gene matches. Germline lookup yields CDR1 SEHNR and CDR2 FQNEAQ (reference sequence). This CDR3 spans 15 amino acids. CDR3 residues: CASSLVGTASEKLFF. The CDR3, as DNA: TGTGCCAGCAGCTTAGTGGGGACAGCGTCGGAAAAACTGTTTTTT.

The gene calls are TRBV27 and TRBJ2-3; the match to TRBD1 covers 7 bases. The junction had 9 bases not matched to a gene; V was cut back by 7 bases and J by 2 bases. CDR3 length equals 15 residues. Looked up from germline, CDR1 is MNHEY and CDR2 is SMNVEV (reference sequence). CDR3 protein: CASNRGPGPTDTQYF. Written as DNA, the CDR3 is TGTGCCAGCAATAGGGGGCCTGGCCCCACAGATACGCAGTATTTT.

The chain joins TRBV4-1 to TRBJ2-1; 7 nucleotides line up with TRBD2. Germline lookup yields CDR1 MGHRA and CDR2 YSYEKL. Unmatched junction bases numbered 5, after V lost 0 bases and J lost 0 bases. CDR3 length equals 17 residues. This CDR3 reads CASSQEGGGSSYNEQFF. DNA of the CDR3: TGCGCCAGCAGCCAAGAGGGCGGCGGGAGCTCCTACAATGAGCAGTTCTTC.

This clone has a handful of counts. The CDR3 DNA is TGTGCCAGCAGTTACTCGTCGGGGCTTGGAGATACGCAGTATTTT. Its protein is CASSYSSGLGDTQYF. The chain is built from TRBV6-5 and TRBJ2-3; the D gene could be TRBD1 or TRBD2 (5 bases each). V lost 0 bases and J lost 5, with 12 bases in between. The germline V gene encodes CDR1 MNHEY and CDR2 SVGAGI. The CDR3 contains 15 residues.

Within the sample, this clone is medium-sized. This sample also contains other DNA sequences that code for the same CDR3. The chain links TRBV28 to TRBJ2-1; D may be TRBD2 (5 bases). This CDR3 has 13 amino acids. Trimming took 3 bases from V and 5 from J, leaving 8 bases between them. The germline V gene encodes CDR1 MDHEN and CDR2 SYDVKM. CDR3 coding DNA: TGTGCCAGCAGTTTGCCCGGGGACAATGAGCAGTTCTTC. This sequence encodes CASSLPGDNEQFF.

This clone has only a few counts. Germline is not matched at one junction end, which may reflect a read error. The V and J genes are TRBV29-1 and TRBJ1-1; 7 bases match TRBD1. CDR1 and CDR2 (germline): SQVTM, ANQGSEA. The CDR3 spans 16 residues. The CDR3 region is CSVEDRDPPLNTEAFF. DNA for the CDR3: TGCAGCGTCGAAGACAGGGACCCTCCCTTGAACACTGAAGCTTTCTTT.

The chain employs TRBV5-1 and TRBJ1-6, with TRBD1 matching 11 bases. The J segment lost 7 bases and the V segment lost 3 bases, leaving 15 bases of the junction unmatched. This CDR3 is built from 19 residues. Looked up from germline, CDR1 is SGHRS and CDR2 is YFSETQ. CDR3 nucleotides: TGCGCCAGCAGCTCATCCGGGACAGGGGGTAACTTACCCAATTCACCCCTCCACTTT. Translated, it gives CASSSSGTGGNLPNSPLHF.

This clone qualifies as medium-sized. The chain recombines TRBV28 with TRBJ2-7, with 9 bases matching TRBD2. Trimming cost V 7 bases and J 6 bases; bases outside gene matches: 13. This CDR3 has 15 residues. Germline-derived CDR1 and CDR2 are MDHEN and SYDVKM. This CDR3 is CASIGLAGKSVEQYF. DNA of the CDR3: TGTGCCAGCATCGGGCTAGCGGGAAAGTCGGTCGAGCAGTACTTC.

The chain recombines TRBV4-1 with TRBJ1-2; D may be TRBD1 (5 bases). The CDR3 has 15 amino acids. The V and J ends lost 2 bases and 3 bases respectively, with 13 bases between them. In germline, CDR1 is MGHRA, CDR2 YSYEKL. CDR3 coding DNA: TGCGCCAGCAGCCAACTGAAGAGGGGATACTATGGCTACACCTTC. Amino acid sequence: CASSQLKRGYYGYTF.

The genes are TRBV28 and TRBJ2-1; 8 bases are a match to TRBD2. V shed 3 bases and J 10 bases; nucleotides not matched to a gene: 11. Germline values: CDR1 MDHEN, CDR2 SYDVKM. CDR3 length: 15 residues. DNA of the CDR3: TGTGCCAGCAGTTTGGAACGGGAGGGCCTCATGGAGCAGTTCTTC. It encodes CASSLEREGLMEQFF.

The chain is built from TRBV28 and TRBJ2-7; possibly TRBD1 for D (6 bases). The CDR3 has 15 amino acids. Germline V lookup: CDR1 MDHEN, CDR2 SYDVKM. The germline V and J ends were trimmed by 4 bases and 2 bases, with 15 bases remaining between them. The chain's CDR3 is CASSSGTYLTYEQYF. The CDR3 coding sequence is TGTGCCAGCAGTTCCGGGACATACCTTACCTACGAGCAGTACTTC.

The V and J genes are TRBV7-8 and TRBJ1-1; TRBD1 matches at 10 bases. In germline, CDR1 is SGHVS, CDR2 FQNEAQ. The CDR3 totals 17 residues. Trimming cost V 1 base and J 1 base; bases outside gene matches: 6. The CDR3: CASSLGRDRGQNTEAFF. The DNA for the CDR3 is TGTGCCAGCAGCTTAGGTCGGGACAGGGGTCAGAACACTGAAGCTTTCTTT.

This clone was observed a few times. V gene TRBV7-2 combines with J gene TRBJ2-7; D may be TRBD1 (5 bases). Between the trimmed V and J ends, which lost 5 bases and 4 bases, there was a span of 9 bases. Germline CDR1 reads SGHTA; CDR2 reads FQGNSA. The CDR3 runs 12 residues. Here the CDR3 DNA reads TGTGCCAGCAGCGTGACAGATTACGAGCAGTACTTC. Translation gives CASSVTDYEQYF.

This rearrangement joins TRBV7-2 to TRBJ2-7, with D perhaps assigned TRBD1 or TRBD2 (5 bases each). Trimming took off 5 bases at V and 0 bases at J, with 17 bases between the two ends. The CDR3 sequence is 16 residues long. In germline, CDR1 is SGHTA, CDR2 FQGNSA. The CDR3 is CASSPSTWGSSYEQYF. CDR3 in DNA: TGTGCCAGCAGCCCCTCTACTTGGGGGAGCTCCTACGAGCAGTACTTC.